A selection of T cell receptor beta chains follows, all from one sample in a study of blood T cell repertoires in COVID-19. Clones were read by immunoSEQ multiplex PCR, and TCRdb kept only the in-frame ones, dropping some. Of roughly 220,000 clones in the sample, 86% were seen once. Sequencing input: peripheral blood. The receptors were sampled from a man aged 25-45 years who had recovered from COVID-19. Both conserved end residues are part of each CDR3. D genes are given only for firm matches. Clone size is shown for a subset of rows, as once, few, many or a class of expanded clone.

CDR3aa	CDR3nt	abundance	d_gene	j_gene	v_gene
CASSLAGVSFNQPQHF	TGTGCCAGCAGCCTTGCCGGGGTGAGTTTCAATCAGCCCCAGCATTTT	once	NA	TRBJ1-5	TRBV11-2
CASSQTGEQYF	TGTGCCAGCAGCCAGACAGGCGAGCAGTACTTC	NA	NA	TRBJ2-7	TRBV6-5
CASSLVKLMSTEAFF	TGTGCCAGCAGCTTAGTCAAGTTAATGAGCACTGAAGCTTTCTTT	NA	NA	TRBJ1-1	TRBV7-8
CASALQGTRSPLHF	TGTGCCAGCGCATTACAGGGGACGCGGTCACCCCTCCACTTT	NA	TRBD1	TRBJ1-6	TRBV6-5
CASSLRLAGANEQFF	TGCGCCAGCAGCCTGAGACTAGCGGGGGCCAATGAGCAGTTCTTC	few	TRBD2	TRBJ2-1	TRBV5-1
CASSASGGADTQYF	TGTGCCAGCAGCGCTAGCGGGGGGGCAGATACGCAGTATTTT	NA	TRBD2	TRBJ2-3	TRBV9
CASSGQGYGRKGYTF	TGTGCCAGCAGCGGACAGGGGTACGGGAGGAAGGGCTACACCTTC	NA	TRBD1	TRBJ1-2	TRBV6-2/TRBV6-3
CASSPPYPGELFF	TGTGCCAGCAGCCCCCCCTATCCCGGGGAGCTGTTTTTT	NA	NA	TRBJ2-2	TRBV7-6
CALHRRGSEQYF	TGTGCCCTCCACCGTCGGGGGAGCGAGCAGTACTTC	NA	NA	TRBJ2-7	TRBV5-4
CASSPGLDTGELFF	TGTGCCAGCAGCCCGGGACTCGACACCGGGGAGCTGTTTTTT	NA	NA	TRBJ2-2	TRBV5-6
CASSPGTSFGTDTQYF	TGTGCCAGCAGCCCTGGGACTAGCTTTGGCACAGATACGCAGTATTTT	NA	TRBD2	TRBJ2-3	TRBV6-6
CASRLLVRSSYNSPLHF	TGTGCAAGTCGTTTATTGGTTCGGAGCTCCTATAATTCACCCCTCCACTTT	NA	NA	TRBJ1-6	TRBV12-2
CASSLGLAGSKGEQFF	TGCGCCAGCAGTCTGGGACTAGCGGGGTCGAAGGGGGAGCAGTTCTTC	NA	TRBD2	TRBJ2-1	TRBV10-1
CASSEAGGPTEAFF	TGTGCCAGCAGTGAAGCGGGCGGGCCGACTGAAGCTTTCTTT	NA	NA	TRBJ1-1	TRBV6-1
CASSSGTSTPPQHF	TGTGCCAGCAGCTCCGGGACATCGACCCCGCCCCAGCATTTT	NA	NA	TRBJ1-5	TRBV5-5
CASSFLDGTGVEKLFF	TGTGCCAGCAGCTTTTTGGACGGGACAGGGGTTGAAAAACTGTTTTTT	NA	TRBD1	TRBJ1-4	TRBV11-2
CASSLGSGGAYEQYF	TGCGCCAGCAGCCTCGGCTCGGGGGGGGCCTACGAGCAGTACTTC	NA	TRBD2	TRBJ2-7	TRBV4-1
CASRTDMNTEAFF	TGTGCCAGCAGAACGGACATGAACACTGAAGCTTTCTTT	NA	NA	TRBJ1-1	TRBV6-5
CASSPGGGGADTQYF	TGTGCCAGCAGCCCCGGTGGCGGGGGGGCAGATACGCAGTATTTT	NA	TRBD2	TRBJ2-3	TRBV7-7
CSVAPYLAGGRSNEQFF	TGCAGCGTTGCCCCCTACCTAGCGGGGGGGCGTTCCAATGAGCAGTTCTTC	NA	TRBD2	TRBJ2-1	TRBV29-1
CASSLVSGNTEAFF	TGCGCCAGCAGCTTGGTTTCAGGGAACACTGAAGCTTTCTTT	NA	NA	TRBJ1-1	TRBV5-1
CASSDGGRSWDQYF	TGTGCCAGCAGTGACGGAGGGCGGTCTTGGGACCAGTACTTC	NA	NA	TRBJ2-5	TRBV2
CASSRTGGMPQHF	TGTGCCAGCAGTAGGACAGGGGGCATGCCCCAGCATTTT	NA	TRBD1	TRBJ1-5	TRBV28
CAISPGQGGNQPQHF	TGTGCCATCAGCCCGGGACAGGGGGGAAATCAGCCCCAGCATTTT	NA	TRBD1	TRBJ1-5	TRBV10-3